This TCR beta chain was captured by sequencing in a study of somatic mutations in cytotoxic T cells in rheumatoid arthritis. Across the whole study: In some cases, T-cell populations stained with V beta antibodies were flow-sorted at nearly 100% purity, and these included V beta1+ cells sequenced for TCRB.

This clone showed up just a few times. The target antigen is unknown. V shed 3 bases and J shed 2 bases, with 8 bases lying between them. Germline V gene data show CDR1 as LGHNA and CDR2 as YNFKEQ. CDR3 length equals 13 residues. TCRdb keeps only in-frame clones here, not all; method: immunoSEQ multiplex PCR. The sample records about 8,600 clones, over 70% being singletons. Study conclusions and caveats: Only rheumatoid arthritis patients, not healthy controls, showed CD8+ clonality increasing with age. The largest CD8+ clone made up over 20% of CD8+ cells in 8 of 65 patients.

This clonotype was sampled from a woman in her fifties or sixties in good health. The sample taken for sequencing was CD8+ T cells sorted from blood. The chain couples TRBV4-2 to TRBJ2-7; possible D gene TRBD2, 5 bases. In nucleotides, the CDR3 is TGTGCCAGCAGCCAGGCCGGGACCTACGAGCAGTACTTC. Its protein is CASSQAGTYEQYF.